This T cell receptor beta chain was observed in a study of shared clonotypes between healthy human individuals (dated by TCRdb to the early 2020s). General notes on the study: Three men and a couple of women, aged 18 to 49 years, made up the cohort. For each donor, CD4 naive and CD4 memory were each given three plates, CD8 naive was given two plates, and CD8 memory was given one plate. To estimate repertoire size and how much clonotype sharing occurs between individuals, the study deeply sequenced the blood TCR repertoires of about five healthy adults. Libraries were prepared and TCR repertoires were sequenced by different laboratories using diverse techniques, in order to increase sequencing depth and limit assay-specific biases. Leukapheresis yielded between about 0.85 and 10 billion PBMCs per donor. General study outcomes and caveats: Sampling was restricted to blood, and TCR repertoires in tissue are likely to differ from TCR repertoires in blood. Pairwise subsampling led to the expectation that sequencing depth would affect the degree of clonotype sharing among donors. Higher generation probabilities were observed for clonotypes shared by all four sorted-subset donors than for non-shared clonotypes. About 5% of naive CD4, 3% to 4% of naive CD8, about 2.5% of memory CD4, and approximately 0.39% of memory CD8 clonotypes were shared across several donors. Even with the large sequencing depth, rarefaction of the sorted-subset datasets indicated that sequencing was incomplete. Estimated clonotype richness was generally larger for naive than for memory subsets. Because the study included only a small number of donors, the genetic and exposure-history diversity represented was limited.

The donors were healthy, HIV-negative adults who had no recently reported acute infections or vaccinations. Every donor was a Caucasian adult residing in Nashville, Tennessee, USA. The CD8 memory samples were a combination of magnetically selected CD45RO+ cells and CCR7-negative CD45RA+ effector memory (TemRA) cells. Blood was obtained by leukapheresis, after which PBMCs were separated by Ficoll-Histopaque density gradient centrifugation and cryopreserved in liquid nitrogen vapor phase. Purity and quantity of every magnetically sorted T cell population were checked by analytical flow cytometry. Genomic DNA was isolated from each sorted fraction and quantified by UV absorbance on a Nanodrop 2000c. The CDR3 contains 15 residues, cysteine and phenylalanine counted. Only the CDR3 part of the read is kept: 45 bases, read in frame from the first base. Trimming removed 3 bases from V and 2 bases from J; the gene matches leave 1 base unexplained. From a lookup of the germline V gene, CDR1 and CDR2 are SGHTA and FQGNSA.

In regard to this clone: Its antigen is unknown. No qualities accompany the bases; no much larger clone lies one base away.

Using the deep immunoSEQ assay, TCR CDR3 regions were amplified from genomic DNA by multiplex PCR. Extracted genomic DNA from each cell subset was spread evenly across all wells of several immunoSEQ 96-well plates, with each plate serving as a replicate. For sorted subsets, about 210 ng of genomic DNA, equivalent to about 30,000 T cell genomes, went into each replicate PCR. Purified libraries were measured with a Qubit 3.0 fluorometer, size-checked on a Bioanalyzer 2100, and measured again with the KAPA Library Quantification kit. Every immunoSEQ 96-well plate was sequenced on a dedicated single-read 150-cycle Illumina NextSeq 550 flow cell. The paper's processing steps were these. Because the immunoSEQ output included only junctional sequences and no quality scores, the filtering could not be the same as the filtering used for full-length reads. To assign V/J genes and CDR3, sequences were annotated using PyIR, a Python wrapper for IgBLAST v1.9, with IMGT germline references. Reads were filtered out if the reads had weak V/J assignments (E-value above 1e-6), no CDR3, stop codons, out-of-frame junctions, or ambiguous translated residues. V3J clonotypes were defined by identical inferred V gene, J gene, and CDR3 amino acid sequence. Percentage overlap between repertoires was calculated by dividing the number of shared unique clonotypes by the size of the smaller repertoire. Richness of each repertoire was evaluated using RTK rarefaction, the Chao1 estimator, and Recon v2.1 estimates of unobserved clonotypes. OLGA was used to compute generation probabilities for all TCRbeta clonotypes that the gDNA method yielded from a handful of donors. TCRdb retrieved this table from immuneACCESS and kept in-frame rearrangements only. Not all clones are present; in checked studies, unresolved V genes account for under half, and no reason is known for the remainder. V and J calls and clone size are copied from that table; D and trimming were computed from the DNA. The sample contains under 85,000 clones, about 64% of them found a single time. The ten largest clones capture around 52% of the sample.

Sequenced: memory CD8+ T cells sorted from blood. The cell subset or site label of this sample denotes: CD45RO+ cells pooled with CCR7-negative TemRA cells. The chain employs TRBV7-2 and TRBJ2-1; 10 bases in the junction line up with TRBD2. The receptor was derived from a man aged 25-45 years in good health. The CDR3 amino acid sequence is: CASSFTSGTYNEQFF. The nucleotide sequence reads TGTGCCAGCAGCTTTACTAGCGGGACCTACAATGAGCAGTTCTTC.